This passage covers 16 T cell receptor beta chains from one sample sequenced in a study of T cells in women clearing cervical HPV infection. Generated by immunoSEQ multiplex PCR, the TCRdb table keeps only in-frame clones and is missing some. This listing includes tens of thousands of clones. The material sequenced was blood buffy coat. The receptor set was obtained from a woman between 18 and 69 years old with a cervical HPV16 infection that either progressed to CIN3+ or cleared (not recorded which).

About this clone itself: The sequenced fragment ends 3 residues before the CDR3 boundary, so the rest is inferred from the germline J gene. The rearrangement uses TRBV20-1 and TRBJ1-3; TRBD1 might be the D (6 bases). The V gene lost 6 bases and the J gene lost 2 bases, with 14 bases spanning the gap. The CDR3 totals 14 residues. Germline assignment: CDR1 DFQATT and CDR2 SNEGSKA (reference sequence). CDR3 DNA, as far as it was read: TGCAGTGCGCGAGCACAGGGCGCTGGAAACACC. Translating gives CSARAQGAGNT. The full-length CDR3 reads as CSARAQGAGNTIYF.

On this clone: The read ends 3 residues before the CDR3 terminus; that terminus is restored from the germline J gene. The chain recombines TRBV30 with TRBJ2-3; 10 bases match TRBD1. V was clipped by 5 bases and J by 2 bases; unmatched bases: 4. CDR3 size: 14 residues. From germline, CDR1 is GTSNPN and CDR2 SVGIG (reference sequence). Partial CDR3 DNA: TGTGCCTGGGGACAGGGGGTGGTCACAGATACG. Translation gives CAWGQGVVTDT. The full CDR3 protein reads CAWGQGVVTDTQYF. The full variable domain, its missing parts supplied by reference TRBV30 and TRBJ2-3, is SQTIHQWPATLVQPVGSPLSLECTVEGTSNPNLYWYRQAAGRGLQLLFYSVGIGQISSEVPQNLSASRPQDRQFILSSKKLLLSDSGFYLCAWGQGVVTDTQYFGPGTRLTVL.

For this clone: Coverage ceases 3 residues before the CDR3 finishes, and the germline J gene fills in the end. The V call is TRBV11-2, the J call TRBJ2-1; 7 nucleotides line up with TRBD2. Losses at the gene ends were 2 bases for V and 7 bases for J; bases not matched to a gene: 8. CDR1 is SGHAT and CDR2 is FQNNGV in the germline V gene. The CDR3 contains 15 residues. The covered CDR3 bases are TGTGCCAGCAGCTTAAGCCGCGGGAGTTGGAATGAG. Its translation: CASSLSRGSWNE. The CDR3 as a whole reads CASSLSRGSWNEQFF.

Notes on this clone: Sequencing ends 3 residues short of the CDR3 end; the germline J gene provides the rest. This chain links TRBV30 with TRBJ1-5; D is ambiguous. CDR3 length equals 13 residues. Looked up from germline, CDR1 is GTSNPN and CDR2 is SVGIG (reference sequence). Trimming left V 0 bases short and J 5 bases short, with 8 bases between. The DNA read from the CDR3 is TGTGCCTGGAGTGTAGGGTCGGATCAGCCC. Its protein is CAWSVGSDQP. The entire CDR3 protein is CAWSVGSDQPQHF.

Comments on this clone: The read terminates 3 residues before the CDR3 end, so the remaining end is supplied by the germline J gene. V and J are TRBV11-3 and TRBJ1-2; D remains unclear. V was pared by 8 bases and J by 4 bases, with 14 bases between. CDR3 length: 13 amino acids. CDR1 is SGHNT and CDR2 is YENEEA in the germline V gene. The CDR3: CASGSPSSYGYTF. The covered CDR3 bases are TGTGCCAGCGGCTCCCCCAGTTCCTATGGC.

In the case of this clone: Read coverage stops 3 residues before the CDR3 terminus; the germline J gene supplies the remainder. The chain is built from TRBV7-2 and TRBJ2-1; 11 bases are a match to TRBD2. CDR3 size: 16 residues. V lost 0 bases and J lost 6; bases outside the gene matches: 4. Germline-derived CDR1 and CDR2 are SGHTA and FQGNSA. The covered CDR3 bases are TGTGCCAGCAGCTTAGCTCCGGGACTAGCGGTCAATGAG. This codes for CASSLAPGLAVNE. The full-length CDR3 reads as CASSLAPGLAVNEQFF.

Concerning this clone: The read ends 3 residues shy of where the CDR3 ends; the end is completed using the germline J gene. The chain employs TRBV7-9 and TRBJ1-4; 9 bases are shared with TRBD1. CDR3 length equals 14 residues. Germline V lookup: CDR1 SEHNR, CDR2 FQNEAQ (reference sequence). Trimming took 3 bases from V and 7 from J; bases not matched to a gene: 3. CDR3 loop: CASSLGQGGEKLFF. The CDR3 DNA, read in part, is TGTGCCAGCAGCTTGGGACAGGGTGGTGAAAAA.

A word on this clone: The read ends 3 residues before the CDR3 terminus; that terminus is restored from the germline J gene. The genes are TRBV19 and TRBJ1-3, with D possibly TRBD1 on 5 matching bases. CDR1 and CDR2 from the germline V gene are LNHDA and SQIVND (reference sequence). This CDR3 spans 14 amino acids. V was clipped by 8 bases and J by 0 bases, with 11 bases between them. The chain's CDR3 is CASSRGGSGNTIYF. CDR3 DNA, as far as it was read: TGTGCCAGTTCCCGGGGGGGCTCTGGAAACACC.

In regard to this clone: The sequenced fragment ends 3 residues before the CDR3 boundary, so the rest is inferred from the germline J gene. The chain is built from TRBV18 and TRBJ1-3; D might be TRBD1 (6 bases). The length of the CDR3 is 15 residues. Trimming cost V 3 bases and J 5 bases, with 14 bases left between them. CDR1 and CDR2 from the germline V gene are KGHSH and LQKENI. The CDR3 sequence is CASSPRGARRNTIYF. CDR3 bases read: TGTGCCAGCTCACCCCGGGGGGCCCGACGAAACACC. Based on the CDR3 plus reference TRBV18 and TRBJ1-3, the full variable domain is NAGVMQNPRHLVRRRGQEARLRCSPMKGHSHVYWYRQLPEEGLKFMVYLQKENIIDESGMPKERFSAEFPKEGPSILRIQQVVRGDSAAYFCASSPRGARRNTIYFGEGSWLTVV.

Regarding this clone: Sequencing ends 3 residues short of the CDR3 end; the germline J gene provides the rest. The chain has TRBV29-1 and TRBJ2-7; 9 bases agree with TRBD2. CDR1 SQVTM and CDR2 ANQGSEA come from the germline V gene. The CDR3 covers 14 residues. V dropped 4 bases and J dropped 4; count of bases not matched to a gene: 8. The CDR3 protein is CSVGMGTSSYEQYF. CDR3 DNA (partial): TGCAGCGTTGGGATGGGGACTAGCTCGTACGAG.

Turning to this clone: Read coverage stops 3 residues before the CDR3 terminus; the germline J gene supplies the remainder. The rearrangement joins TRBV6-2 or TRBV6-3 to TRBJ2-5; perhaps TRBD1 as D (5 bases). CDR1 is MNHEY, CDR2 SVGEGT, per germline. The CDR3 contains 17 residues. V lost 2 bases to trimming and J lost 4 bases, with 20 bases between them. CDR3 DNA, as far as it was read: TGTGCCAGCAGTTACCGGTGGGGCAGGGCTGGGCGAGAGACC. This translates into CASSYRWGRAGRET. The CDR3 as a whole reads CASSYRWGRAGRETQYF.

On this clone: The junction departs from the called germline gene at one end, perhaps through a read error. The CDR3 end lies 3 residues beyond the end of the read and is filled in from the germline J gene. V and J are TRBV4-2 and TRBJ1-2; D remains unclear. The CDR3 has 15 amino acids. Germline assignment: CDR1 LGHNA and CDR2 YNFKEQ. CDR3 DNA (partial): TGCGCCAGCAGCCAAGGGAGGGTATTAGGGTATGGC. Translation: CASSQGRVLGYG. The whole CDR3 protein is CASSQGRVLGYGYTF.

As to this clone: The read terminates 3 residues before the CDR3 end, so the remaining end is supplied by the germline J gene. The rearrangement uses TRBV30 and TRBJ1-2, with D unresolved. The CDR3 contains 13 residues. V was shortened by 2 bases and J by 0 bases, with 7 bases between the two germline ends. Germline CDR1 reads GTSNPN; CDR2 reads SVGIG (reference sequence). The CDR3 reads CAWSRFANYGYTF. The covered CDR3 bases are TGTGCCTGGAGTAGGTTCGCTAACTATGGC. Supplemented by reference TRBV30 and TRBJ1-2, the full variable domain reads SQTIHQWPATLVQPVGSPLSLECTVEGTSNPNLYWYRQAAGRGLQLLFYSVGIGQISSEVPQNLSASRPQDRQFILSSKKLLLSDSGFYLCAWSRFANYGYTFGSGTRLTVV.

As concerns this clone: The read stops 3 residues short of the end of the CDR3; the missing end is completed from the germline J gene. The genes are TRBV11-1 and TRBJ2-5, with D unclear. The CDR3 totals 14 residues. Between the trimmed V and J ends, which lost 4 bases and 3 bases, there was a span of 12 bases. The germline CDR1 and CDR2 sequences are SGHAT and FQDESV (reference sequence). CDR3 residues: CASSSRGFKETQYF. The CDR3 DNA, read in part, is TGTGCCAGCAGCTCCCGAGGCTTTAAAGAGACC.

A remark on this clone: With the read ending 3 residues before the CDR3 end, the germline J gene is used to fill in that end. This chain connects TRBV7-9 to TRBJ2-1, with D possibly matching TRBD2 (6 bases). V shed 3 bases and J shed 5 bases, with 11 bases lying between them. Germline CDR1 and CDR2: SEHNR and FQNEAQ (reference sequence). The CDR3 contains 14 residues. The sequenced part of the CDR3 DNA is TGTGCCAGCAGCTTTGGGGGGATCGACAATGAG. Protein sequence: CASSFGGIDNE. The full CDR3 sequence reads CASSFGGIDNEQFF.

In the case of this clone: The read is 3 residues too short to cover the CDR3 end, so that end is filled in from the germline J gene. The chain recombines TRBV6-2 or TRBV6-3 with TRBJ1-6, with D hard to call. Per germline, CDR1 MNHEY and CDR2 SVGEGT. Trimming took 2 bases from V and 4 from J, leaving 9 bases between them. This CDR3 is built from 15 residues. The CDR3 DNA, read in part, is TGTGCCAGCAGTTACGAATACGGGTATAATTCACCC. Translated, it gives CASSYEYGYNSP. The CDR3, in full, reads CASSYEYGYNSPLHF.